The sequence of this TCR beta chain was determined in a study of response to subunit inactivated influenza vaccine. A remark on this clonotype: Its antigen remains unidentified.

TCRdb passed the RT-PCR reads through MiXCR, listing each CDR3 protein once. The sample has hundreds of thousands of distinct CDR3 sequences, roughly 23% seen once; the top ten hold approximately 2%. Study-wide results and limits: That few new T cells are recruited by each seasonal influenza vaccination was the authors' suggestion.

The receptor's source is a man aged 45-65 years who received an inactivated influenza vaccine. This specimen consisted of CD4+ T cells sorted from PBMCs, obtained about 5 days after vaccination.

CDR3: CSAVGGYEQYF. Written as DNA, the CDR3 is TGCAGCGCAGTGGGGGGTTACGAGCAGTACTTC. The chain joins TRBV29-1 to TRBJ2-7; the D gene is possibly TRBD2 (6 bases). Germline V gene sequence: CDR1 SQVTM, CDR2 ANQGSEA. This CDR3 spans 11 amino acids. Trimming took 7 bases from V and 4 from J, leaving 11 bases between them.